One and the same sample provided the 20 T cell receptor beta chains below, sequenced in a study of T cell responses to AZD1222 COVID-19 vaccine. Produced via immunoSEQ multiplex PCR; TCRdb's table is partial and in-frame only. The sample shows around 150,000 clones, around 90% of them seen only once. Sequenced material: peripheral blood, taken on day 0 of AZD1222 vaccination. These TCRs come from an adult in good health.

The V and J genes are TRBV20-1 and TRBJ1-2; TRBD1 might be the D (5 bases). Germline V lookup: CDR1 DFQATT, CDR2 SNEGSKA (reference sequence). The length of the CDR3 is 11 residues. With 6 bases removed from V and 4 bases from J, the gap between germline ends came to 9 bases. As DNA, the CDR3 is TGCAGTGCCCCGGACATCTATGGCTACACCTTC. It yields the protein CSAPDIYGYTF.

This clone was seen a few times. The chain joins TRBV30 to TRBJ1-1; no reliable D call. The CDR3 length is 13 residues. Per germline, CDR1 GTSNPN and CDR2 SVGIG (reference sequence). V lost 3 bases to trimming and J lost 3 bases, with 11 bases between them. CDR3 bases: TGTGCCTGGAGCGGTTTTATGGACACTGAAGCTTTCTTT. It specifies CAWSGFMDTEAFF. The full variable domain, its missing parts supplied by reference TRBV30 and TRBJ1-1, is SQTIHQWPATLVQPVGSPLSLECTVEGTSNPNLYWYRQAAGRGLQLLFYSVGIGQISSEVPQNLSASRPQDRQFILSSKKLLLSDSGFYLCAWSGFMDTEAFFGQGTRLTVV.

The gene calls are TRBV12-3 or TRBV12-4 and TRBJ1-1; D remains ambiguous. CDR3 length: 13 residues. The ends were cut back, 7 bases at V and 0 bases at J, with 9 bases in the middle. Here the CDR3 reads CASTLRMNTEAFF. CDR3 bases: TGTGCCAGCACCCTCAGGATGAACACTGAAGCTTTCTTT.

The V and J genes are TRBV6-1 and TRBJ1-2; D not certain. The CDR3 extends over 13 amino acids. The V end was cut by 3 bases, the J end by 7 bases, with 12 bases between. CDR1 is MNHNS and CDR2 is SASEGT in the germline V gene. This chain's CDR3 is CASSDKSPPGYTF. The CDR3 region has the DNA TGTGCCAGCAGTGATAAGTCACCCCCTGGCTACACCTTC.

The chain recombines TRBV10-3 with TRBJ2-1; 7 bases align to TRBD2. The germline CDR1 and CDR2 sequences are ENHRY and SYGVKD. Germline trimming cut 10 bases from V and 5 bases from J; bases unmatched to any gene: 2. CDR3 length: 11 amino acids. The CDR3 loop is CASGRNNEQFF. The CDR3 region has the DNA TGTGCCAGCGGGAGAAACAATGAGCAGTTCTTC.

The chain is built from TRBV5-5 and TRBJ1-1; possibly TRBD1 for D (5 bases). CDR1 is SGHKS, CDR2 YYEKEE, per germline (reference sequence). The germline V and J ends were trimmed by 2 bases and 3 bases, with 8 bases remaining between them. The CDR3 extends over 13 amino acids. This CDR3 is CASSFGGYTEAFF. For the CDR3, the DNA is TGTGCCAGCAGCTTCGGGGGATACACTGAAGCTTTCTTT.

This chain uses TRBV27 with TRBJ2-5; D remains unclear. Trimming took 4 bases from V and 3 from J, leaving 9 bases between them. There are 13 residues in the CDR3. Germline loops: CDR1 MNHEY, CDR2 SMNVEV (reference sequence). As DNA, the CDR3 is TGTGCCAGCAGTTCCGATTTTAAAGAGACCCAGTACTTC. As protein: CASSSDFKETQYF.

For this clone: This specimen includes other DNA sequences encoding the same CDR3. This chain connects TRBV19 to TRBJ1-2, with unresolved D. The CDR3 consists of 13 residues. Germline lookup yields CDR1 LNHDA and CDR2 SQIVND (reference sequence). Trimming cost V 1 base and J 1 base, with 4 bases left between them. CDR3 sequence: CASSIGGNYGYTF. The CDR3 DNA reads TGTGCCAGTAGTATAGGGGGTAACTATGGCTACACCTTC.

V gene TRBV9 combines with J gene TRBJ2-3; D is uncertain. Germline assignment: CDR1 SGDLS and CDR2 YYNGEE. V shed 0 bases and J shed 6 bases, with 5 bases lying between them. The CDR3 is made up of 12 amino acids. This CDR3 reads CASSVVGDTQYF. As DNA, the CDR3 is TGTGCCAGCAGCGTAGTGGGGGATACGCAGTATTTT.

The chain uses TRBV28 and TRBJ1-1; D perhaps matches TRBD1 (5 bases). V was shortened by 2 bases and J by 5 bases, with 12 bases between the two germline ends. Germline CDR1 is MDHEN and CDR2 is SYDVKM. The CDR3 is 14 residues long. CDR3 loop: CASSLDRGRTEAFF. As DNA, the CDR3 is TGTGCCAGCAGTTTAGACCGGGGGAGAACTGAAGCTTTCTTT. The full variable domain, rest sourced from reference TRBV28 and TRBJ1-1, is DVKVTQSSRYLVKRTGEKVFLECVQDMDHENMFWYRQDPGLGLRLIYFSYDVKMKEKGDIPEGYSVSREKKERFSLILESASTNQTSMYLCASSLDRGRTEAFFGQGTRLTVV.

The J gene is TRBJ1-1, the V gene TRBV29-1; TRBD1 is a possible D gene (5 bases). The CDR3 spans 14 residues. The ends were cut back, 8 bases at V and 5 bases at J, with 21 bases in the middle. Germline V gene data show CDR1 as SQVTM and CDR2 as ANQGSEA. CDR3 bases: TGCAGCTCCTTAACTTCAGGGCGAGGGACTGAAGCTTTCTTT. It specifies CSSLTSGRGTEAFF. Full variable domain (missing parts from reference TRBV29-1 and TRBJ1-1): SAVISQKPSRDICQRGTSLTIQCQVDSQVTMMFWYRQQPGQSLTLIATANQGSEATYESGFVIDKFPISRPNLTFSTLTVSNMSPEDSSIYLCSSLTSGRGTEAFFGQGTRLTVV.

This clone was recorded once. The chain joins TRBV7-2 to TRBJ1-3; unclear D gene. Germline V gene sequence: CDR1 SGHTA, CDR2 FQGNSA. V was clipped by 3 bases and J by 4 bases, with 16 bases between them. The CDR3 spans 16 residues. CDR3 amino acids: CASSFILSGKGNTIYF. CDR3 sequence (DNA): TGTGCCAGCAGCTTTATTTTGTCTGGGAAGGGAAACACCATATATTTT.

J is TRBJ2-3 and V is TRBV9, with TRBD2 matching 7 bases. Losses at the gene ends were 4 bases for V and 0 bases for J; bases not matched to a gene: 8. Germline CDR1 is SGDLS and CDR2 is YYNGEE. The CDR3 is 16 amino acids. The CDR3 DNA reads as TGTGCCAGCAGCTTCCCTAGCGGAGGGAGCACAGATACGCAGTATTTT. This encodes CASSFPSGGSTDTQYF.

The rearrangement joins TRBV5-1 to TRBJ2-7; D remains unclear. From germline, CDR1 is SGHRS and CDR2 YFSETQ. The CDR3 contains 16 residues. The V gene lost 0 bases and the J gene lost 0 bases, with 13 bases spanning the gap. This chain's CDR3 is CASSLGGKQSSYEQYF. CDR3 in DNA: TGCGCCAGCAGCTTGGGCGGAAAACAAAGCTCCTACGAGCAGTACTTC.

This clone was picked up one time. This chain connects TRBV2 to TRBJ1-5; D is ambiguous. CDR1 is SNHLY, CDR2 FYNNEI, per germline. The CDR3 has 15 residues. Trimming pared 5 bases from V and 1 base from J, leaving 12 bases between. The chain's CDR3 is CASSTSPDSNQPQHF. The CDR3 bases are TGTGCCAGCAGTACTAGTCCCGACAGCAATCAGCCCCAGCATTTT.

The chain couples TRBV6-2 or TRBV6-3 to TRBJ1-2; D gene ambiguous. This CDR3 is built from 15 residues. Deletions cut 5 bases from V and 0 bases from J, with 13 bases between. In germline, CDR1 is MNHEY, CDR2 SVGEGT. The CDR3 is CASSPASPTNYGYTF. In nucleotides, the CDR3 is TGTGCCAGCAGTCCAGCTAGCCCCACTAACTATGGCTACACCTTC.

This chain joins TRBV27 and TRBJ1-1; D not certain. The germline V gene has CDR1 MNHEY and CDR2 SMNVEV (reference sequence). Trimming shortened V by 3 bases and J by 1 base, and 9 bases separated the two germline ends. This CDR3 spans 14 amino acids. The CDR3: CASSFSGKNTEAFF. The CDR3 DNA reads TGTGCCAGCAGTTTTTCTGGCAAGAACACTGAAGCTTTCTTT.

V is TRBV7-9 and J is TRBJ1-1; a possible D gene is TRBD1 (6 bases). The CDR3 is 13 amino acids. Germline V gene data show CDR1 as SEHNR and CDR2 as FQNEAQ (reference sequence). Trimming shortened V by 6 bases and J by 0 bases, and 8 bases separated the two germline ends. The CDR3 is CASRGQLNTEAFF. CDR3 DNA: TGTGCCAGCAGAGGACAGCTGAACACTGAAGCTTTCTTT.

J is TRBJ1-2 and V is TRBV6-1, with unresolved D. Germline CDR1 is MNHNS and CDR2 is SASEGT. V was trimmed by 3 bases and J by 6 bases, leaving 11 bases between them. The CDR3 loop spans 13 amino acids. This CDR3 is CASSDRQEDGYTF. The CDR3 nucleotides are TGTGCCAGCAGTGACCGCCAGGAGGATGGCTACACCTTC.

CDR3 nucleotides: TGTGCCAGCAGTTACTCCCCTAGCGCATCCTACAATGAGCAGTTCTTC. Amino acids: CASSYSPSASYNEQFF. This chain uses TRBV6-5 with TRBJ2-1; possibly TRBD2 for D (6 bases). The CDR3 totals 16 residues. Germline V gene lookup returns CDR1 MNHEY and CDR2 SVGAGI. V lost 0 bases, J lost 1 base, and 10 bases lay in between.